The source of this TCR beta chain is a study of memory CD4+ T cells and cytomegalovirus serostatus. Study summary: Of the healthy Belgian adults, 9 were CMV seropositive and 24 seronegative.

Sequenced by immunoSEQ multiplex PCR; TCRdb stores in-frame clones only, minus some. The repertoire includes tens of thousands of clones, around 82% of them detected once, and roughly 0.84% sits in the top ten. The length of the CDR3 is 13 residues. Per the germline V gene, CDR1 is SGHAT and CDR2 is FQNNGV. V shed 1 base and J shed 2 bases, with 6 bases lying between them. The sort gate was single viable CD3+CD4+CD8-CD45RO+ cells for memory CD4+ T cells. Material for sequencing was memory CD4+ T cells from blood. The chain joins TRBV11-2 to TRBJ2-7; D remains ambiguous. This TCR was sampled from an adult in good health and CMV-seronegative. Written as DNA, the CDR3 is TGTGCCAGCAGCTTAGGGTTAGCCTACGAGCAGTACTTC. Translated: CASSLGLAYEQYF.